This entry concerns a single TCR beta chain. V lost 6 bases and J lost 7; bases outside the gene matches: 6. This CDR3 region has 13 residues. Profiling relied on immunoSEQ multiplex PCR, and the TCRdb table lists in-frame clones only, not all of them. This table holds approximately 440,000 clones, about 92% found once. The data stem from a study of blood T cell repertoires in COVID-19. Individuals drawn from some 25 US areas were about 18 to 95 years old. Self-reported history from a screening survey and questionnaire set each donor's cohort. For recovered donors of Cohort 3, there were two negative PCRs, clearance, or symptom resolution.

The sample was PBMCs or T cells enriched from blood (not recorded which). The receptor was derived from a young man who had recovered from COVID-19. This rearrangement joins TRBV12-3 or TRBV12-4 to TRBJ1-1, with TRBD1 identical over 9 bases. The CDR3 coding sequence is TGTGCCAGCAGAGGACAGGGGCAGGGTGAAGCTTTCTTT. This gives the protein CASRGQGQGEAFF.